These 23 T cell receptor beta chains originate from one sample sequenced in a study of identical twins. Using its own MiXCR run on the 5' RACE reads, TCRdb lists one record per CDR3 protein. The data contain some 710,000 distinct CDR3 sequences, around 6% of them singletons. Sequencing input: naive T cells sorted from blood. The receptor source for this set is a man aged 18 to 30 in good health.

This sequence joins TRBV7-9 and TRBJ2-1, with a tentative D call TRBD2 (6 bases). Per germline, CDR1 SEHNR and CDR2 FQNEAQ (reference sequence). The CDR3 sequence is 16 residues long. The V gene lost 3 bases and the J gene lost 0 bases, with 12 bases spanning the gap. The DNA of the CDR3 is TGTGCCAGCAGCTTTTACTTAGCGGACTCCTACAATGAGCAGTTCTTC. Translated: CASSFYLADSYNEQFF. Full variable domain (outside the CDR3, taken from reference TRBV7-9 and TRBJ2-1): DTGVSQNPRHKITKRGQNVTFRCDPISEHNRLYWYRQTLGQGPEFLTYFQNEAQLEKSRLLSDRFSAERPKGSFSTLEIQRTEQGDSAMYLCASSFYLADSYNEQFFGPGTRLTVL.

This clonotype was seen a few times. The CDR3 DNA follows: TGTGCCAGCAGTCCTTTGGCAGGAAACATTCAGTACTTC. As protein: CASSPLAGNIQYF. This chain links TRBV2 with TRBJ2-4; D not resolved. Germline V gene data show CDR1 as SNHLY and CDR2 as FYNNEI. The CDR3 has 13 amino acids. V dropped 5 bases and J dropped 6 bases, with 11 bases sitting between them.

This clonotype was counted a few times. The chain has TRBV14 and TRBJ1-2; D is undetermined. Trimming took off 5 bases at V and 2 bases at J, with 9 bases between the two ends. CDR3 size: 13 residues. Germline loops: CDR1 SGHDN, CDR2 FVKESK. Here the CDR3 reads CASSYTVNYGYTF. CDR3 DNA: TGTGCCAGCAGCTACACGGTCAACTATGGCTACACCTTC.

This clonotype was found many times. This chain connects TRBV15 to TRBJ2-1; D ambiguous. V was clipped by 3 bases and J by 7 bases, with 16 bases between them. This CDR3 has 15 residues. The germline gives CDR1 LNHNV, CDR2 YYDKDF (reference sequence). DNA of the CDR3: TGTGCCACCAGCAGCCTGGGGTCGGCTACTAATGAGCAGTTCTTC. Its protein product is CATSSLGSATNEQFF.

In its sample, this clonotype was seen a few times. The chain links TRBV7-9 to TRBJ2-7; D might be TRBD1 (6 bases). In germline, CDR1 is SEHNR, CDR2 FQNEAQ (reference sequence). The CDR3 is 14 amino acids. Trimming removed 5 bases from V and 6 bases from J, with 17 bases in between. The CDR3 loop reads CASSATGNEFEQYF. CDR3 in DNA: TGTGCCAGCAGCGCCACAGGGAACGAGTTCGAGCAGTACTTC.

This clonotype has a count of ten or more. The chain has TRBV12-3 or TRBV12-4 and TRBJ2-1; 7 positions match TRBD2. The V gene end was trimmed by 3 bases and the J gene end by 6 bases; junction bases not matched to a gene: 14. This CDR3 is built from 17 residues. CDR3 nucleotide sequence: TGTGCCAGCAGTTTTTGGCTTTCGGAACTAGCGCCCAATGAGCAGTTCTTC. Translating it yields CASSFWLSELAPNEQFF.

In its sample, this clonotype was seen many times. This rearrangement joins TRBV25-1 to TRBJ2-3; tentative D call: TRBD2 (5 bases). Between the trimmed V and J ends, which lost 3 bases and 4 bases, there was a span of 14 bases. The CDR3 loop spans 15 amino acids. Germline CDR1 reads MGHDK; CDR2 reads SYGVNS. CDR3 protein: CASSERVGGPDTQYF. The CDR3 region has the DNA TGTGCCAGCAGTGAGAGGGTCGGTGGGCCAGATACGCAGTATTTT.

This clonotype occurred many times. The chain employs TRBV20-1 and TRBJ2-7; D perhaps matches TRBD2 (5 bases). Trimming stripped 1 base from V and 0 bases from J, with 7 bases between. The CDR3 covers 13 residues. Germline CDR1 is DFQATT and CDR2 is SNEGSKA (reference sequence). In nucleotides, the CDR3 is TGCAGTGCTAGAGTAGCGCACTCCTACGAGCAGTACTTC. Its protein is CSARVAHSYEQYF.

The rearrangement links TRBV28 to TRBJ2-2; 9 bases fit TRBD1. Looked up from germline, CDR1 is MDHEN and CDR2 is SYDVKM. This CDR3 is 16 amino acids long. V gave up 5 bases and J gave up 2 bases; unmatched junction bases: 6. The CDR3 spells CASSAQGQGNTGELFF. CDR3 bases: TGTGCCAGCAGTGCCCAGGGACAGGGCAACACCGGGGAGCTGTTTTTT.

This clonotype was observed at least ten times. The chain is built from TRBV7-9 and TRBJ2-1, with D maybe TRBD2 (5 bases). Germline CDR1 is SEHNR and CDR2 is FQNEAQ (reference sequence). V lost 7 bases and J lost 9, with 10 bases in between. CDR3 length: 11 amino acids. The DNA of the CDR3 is TGTGCCAGCACCCGGGGTTCTGAGCAGTTCTTC. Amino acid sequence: CASTRGSEQFF.

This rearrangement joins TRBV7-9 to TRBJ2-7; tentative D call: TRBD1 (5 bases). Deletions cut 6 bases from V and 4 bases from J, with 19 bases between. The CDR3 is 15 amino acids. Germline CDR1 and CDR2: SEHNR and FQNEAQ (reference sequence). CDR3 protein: CASSQGADIPYEQYF. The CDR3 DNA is TGTGCCAGCAGTCAAGGGGCGGACATTCCTTACGAGCAGTACTTC. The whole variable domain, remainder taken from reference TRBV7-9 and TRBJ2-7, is DTGVSQNPRHKITKRGQNVTFRCDPISEHNRLYWYRQTLGQGPEFLTYFQNEAQLEKSRLLSDRFSAERPKGSFSTLEIQRTEQGDSAMYLCASSQGADIPYEQYFGPGTRLTVT.

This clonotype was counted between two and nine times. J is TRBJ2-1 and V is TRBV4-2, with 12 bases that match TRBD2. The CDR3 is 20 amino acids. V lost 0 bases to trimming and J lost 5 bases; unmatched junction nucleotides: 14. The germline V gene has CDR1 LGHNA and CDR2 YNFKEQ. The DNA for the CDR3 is TGTGCCAGCAGCCAAGATAGCCTCTCTGGACTAGCGGGACGTCACAATGAGCAGTTCTTC. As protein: CASSQDSLSGLAGRHNEQFF.

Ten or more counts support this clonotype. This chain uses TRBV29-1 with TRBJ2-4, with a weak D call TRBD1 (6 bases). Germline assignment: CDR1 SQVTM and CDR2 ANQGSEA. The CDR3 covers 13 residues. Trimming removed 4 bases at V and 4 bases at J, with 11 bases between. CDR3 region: CSVGRDTKNIQYF. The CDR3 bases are TGCAGCGTTGGACGGGACACAAAAAACATTCAGTACTTC.

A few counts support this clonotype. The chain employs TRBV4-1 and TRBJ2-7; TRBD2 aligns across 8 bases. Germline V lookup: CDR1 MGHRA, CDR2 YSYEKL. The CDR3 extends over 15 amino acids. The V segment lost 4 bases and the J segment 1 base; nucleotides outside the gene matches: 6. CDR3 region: CASSPHRGGSYEQYV. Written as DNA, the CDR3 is TGCGCCAGCAGCCCTCATCGGGGGGGGTCCTACGAGCAGTACGTC.

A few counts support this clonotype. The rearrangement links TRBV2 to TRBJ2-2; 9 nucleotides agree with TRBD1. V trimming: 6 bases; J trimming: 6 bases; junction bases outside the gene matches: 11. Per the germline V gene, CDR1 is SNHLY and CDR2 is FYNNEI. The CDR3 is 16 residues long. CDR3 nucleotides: TGTGCCAGCAGACCCGACAGGGGGGGATCGGCCGGGGAGCTGTTTTTT. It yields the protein CASRPDRGGSAGELFF. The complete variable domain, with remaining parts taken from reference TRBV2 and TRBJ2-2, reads EPEVTQTPSHQVTQMGQEVILRCVPISNHLYFYWYRQILGQKVEFLVSFYNNEISEKSEIFDDQFSVERPDGSNFTLKIRSTKLEDSAMYFCASRPDRGGSAGELFFGEGSRLTVL.

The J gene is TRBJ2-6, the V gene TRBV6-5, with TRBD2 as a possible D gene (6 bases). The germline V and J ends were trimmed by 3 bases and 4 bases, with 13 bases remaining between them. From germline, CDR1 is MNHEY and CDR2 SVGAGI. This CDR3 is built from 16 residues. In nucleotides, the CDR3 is TGTGCCAGCAGTTATGATCTGGGGAGGGGGGCCAACGTCCTGACTTTC. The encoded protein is CASSYDLGRGANVLTF.

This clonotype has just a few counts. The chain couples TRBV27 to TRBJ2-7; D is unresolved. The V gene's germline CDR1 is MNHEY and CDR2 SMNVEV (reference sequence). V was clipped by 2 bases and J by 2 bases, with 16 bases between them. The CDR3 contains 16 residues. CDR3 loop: CASSLGIGPLPYEQYF. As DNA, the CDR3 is TGTGCCAGCAGTTTAGGTATAGGTCCCCTTCCCTACGAGCAGTACTTC.

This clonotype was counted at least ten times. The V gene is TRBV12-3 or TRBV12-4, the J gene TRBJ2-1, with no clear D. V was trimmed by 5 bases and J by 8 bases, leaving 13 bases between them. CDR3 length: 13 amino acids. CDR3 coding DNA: TGTGCCAGCAGTCGAGTAGGAAACGATGAGCAGTTCTTC. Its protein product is CASSRVGNDEQFF.

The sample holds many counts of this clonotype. DNA for the CDR3: TGTGCCAGCAGTGTGCTCGGGGCCTCGAACACTGAAGCTTTCTTT. This gives the protein CASSVLGASNTEAFF. The chain combines TRBV6-2 or TRBV6-3 with TRBJ1-1; D perhaps matches TRBD1 (5 bases). CDR3 size: 15 residues. Trimming pared 5 bases from V and 1 base from J, leaving 14 bases between. CDR1 and CDR2 from the germline V gene are MNHEY and SVGEGT.

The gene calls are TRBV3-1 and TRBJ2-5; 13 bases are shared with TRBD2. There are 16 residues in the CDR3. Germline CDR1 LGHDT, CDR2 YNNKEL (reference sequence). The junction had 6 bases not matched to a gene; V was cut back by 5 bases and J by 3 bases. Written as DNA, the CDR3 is TGTGCCAGCAGCTCGGGACTAGCGGGACTTAAAGAGACCCAGTACTTC. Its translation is CASSSGLAGLKETQYF.

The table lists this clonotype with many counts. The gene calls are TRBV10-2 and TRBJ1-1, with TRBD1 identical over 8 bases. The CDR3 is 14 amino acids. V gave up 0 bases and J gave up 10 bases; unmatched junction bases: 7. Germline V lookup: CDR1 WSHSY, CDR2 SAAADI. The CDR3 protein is CASSESGTGGGAFF. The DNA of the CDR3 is TGCGCCAGCAGTGAGTCGGGGACAGGTGGAGGAGCTTTCTTT.

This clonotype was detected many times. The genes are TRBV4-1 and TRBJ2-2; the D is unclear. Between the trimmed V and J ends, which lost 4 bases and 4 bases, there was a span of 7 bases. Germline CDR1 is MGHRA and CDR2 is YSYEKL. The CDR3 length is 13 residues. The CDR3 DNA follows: TGCGCCAGCAGCCGTCAGACCACCGGGGAGCTGTTTTTT. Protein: CASSRQTTGELFF.

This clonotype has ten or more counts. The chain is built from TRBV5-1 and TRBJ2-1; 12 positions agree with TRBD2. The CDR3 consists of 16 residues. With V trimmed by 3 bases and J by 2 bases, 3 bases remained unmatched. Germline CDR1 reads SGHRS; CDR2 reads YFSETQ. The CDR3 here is CASSSGLAGAYNEQFF. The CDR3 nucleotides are TGCGCCAGCAGCTCGGGACTAGCGGGTGCCTACAATGAGCAGTTCTTC.